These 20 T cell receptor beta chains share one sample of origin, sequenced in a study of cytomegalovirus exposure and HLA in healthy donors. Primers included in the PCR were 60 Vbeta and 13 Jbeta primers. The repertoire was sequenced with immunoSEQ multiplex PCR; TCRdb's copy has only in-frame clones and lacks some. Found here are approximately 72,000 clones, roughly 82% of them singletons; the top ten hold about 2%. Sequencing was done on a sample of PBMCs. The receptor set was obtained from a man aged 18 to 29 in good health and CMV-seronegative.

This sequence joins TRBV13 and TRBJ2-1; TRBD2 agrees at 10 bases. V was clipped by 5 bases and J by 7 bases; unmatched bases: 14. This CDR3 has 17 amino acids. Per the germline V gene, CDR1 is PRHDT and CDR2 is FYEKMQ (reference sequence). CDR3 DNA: TGTGCCAGCAGCCTACTTAGTGGACTAGCGGTAACAAATGAGCAGTTCTTC. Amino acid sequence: CASSLLSGLAVTNEQFF.

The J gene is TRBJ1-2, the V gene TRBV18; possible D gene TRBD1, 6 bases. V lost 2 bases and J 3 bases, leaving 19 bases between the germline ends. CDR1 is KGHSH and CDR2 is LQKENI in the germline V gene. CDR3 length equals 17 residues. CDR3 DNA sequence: TGTGCCAGCTCACCAGTCGGGACACCCCAAAGGGACTATGGCTACACCTTC. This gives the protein CASSPVGTPQRDYGYTF.

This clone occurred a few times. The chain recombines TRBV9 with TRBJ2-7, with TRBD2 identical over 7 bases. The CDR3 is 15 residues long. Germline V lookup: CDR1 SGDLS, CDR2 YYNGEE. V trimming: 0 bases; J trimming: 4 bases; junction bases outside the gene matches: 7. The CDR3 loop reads CASSVGEGGFYEQYF. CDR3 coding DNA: TGTGCCAGCAGCGTAGGTGAGGGAGGGTTTTACGAGCAGTACTTC.

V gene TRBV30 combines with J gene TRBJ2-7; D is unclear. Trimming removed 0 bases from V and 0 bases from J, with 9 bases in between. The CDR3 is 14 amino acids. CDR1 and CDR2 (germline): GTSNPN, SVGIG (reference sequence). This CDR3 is CAWSVEVLSYEQYF. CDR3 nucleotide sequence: TGTGCCTGGAGTGTAGAGGTCCTCTCCTACGAGCAGTACTTC.

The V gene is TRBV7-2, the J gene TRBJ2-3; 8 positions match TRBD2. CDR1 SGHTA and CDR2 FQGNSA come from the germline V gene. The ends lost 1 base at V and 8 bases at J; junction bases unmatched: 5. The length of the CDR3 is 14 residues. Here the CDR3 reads CASSLEGRGGTQYF. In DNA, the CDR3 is TGTGCCAGCAGCTTAGAGGGTCGGGGGGGTACGCAGTATTTT.

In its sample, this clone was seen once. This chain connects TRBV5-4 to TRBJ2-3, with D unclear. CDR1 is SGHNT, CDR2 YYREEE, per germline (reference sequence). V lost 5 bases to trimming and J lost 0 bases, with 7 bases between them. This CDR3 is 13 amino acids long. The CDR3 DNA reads TGTGCCAGCAGTTTGCCTAGCACAGATACGCAGTATTTT. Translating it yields CASSLPSTDTQYF.

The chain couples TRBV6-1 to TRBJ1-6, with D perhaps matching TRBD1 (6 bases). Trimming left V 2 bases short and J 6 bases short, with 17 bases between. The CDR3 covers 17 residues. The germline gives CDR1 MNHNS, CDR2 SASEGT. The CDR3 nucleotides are TGTGCCAGCAGTGAAAGCCCCTTGGGCAGGGGTAATTCACCCCTCCACTTT. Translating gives CASSESPLGRGNSPLHF.

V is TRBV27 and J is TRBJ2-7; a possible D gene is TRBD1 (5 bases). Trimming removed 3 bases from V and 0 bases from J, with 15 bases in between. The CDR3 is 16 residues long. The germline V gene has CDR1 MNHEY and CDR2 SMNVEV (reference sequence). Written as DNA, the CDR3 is TGTGCCAGCAGTTTTCAGGGTCAATGGGTCTCCTACGAGCAGTACTTC. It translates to CASSFQGQWVSYEQYF.

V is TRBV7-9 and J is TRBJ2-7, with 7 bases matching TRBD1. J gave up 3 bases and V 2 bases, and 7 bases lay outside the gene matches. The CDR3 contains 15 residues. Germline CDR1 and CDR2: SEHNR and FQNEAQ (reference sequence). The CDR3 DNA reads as TGTGCCAGCAGCTTACGAGGAAACAGGGGCTACGAGCAGTACTTC. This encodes CASSLRGNRGYEQYF.

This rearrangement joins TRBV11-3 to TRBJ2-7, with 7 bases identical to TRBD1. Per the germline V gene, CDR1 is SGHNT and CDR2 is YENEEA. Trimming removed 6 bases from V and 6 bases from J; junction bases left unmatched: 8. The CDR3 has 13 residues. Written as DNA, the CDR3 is TGTGCCAGCAGTCCAAGAAGGGGGCTCGAGCAGTACTTC. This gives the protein CASSPRRGLEQYF.

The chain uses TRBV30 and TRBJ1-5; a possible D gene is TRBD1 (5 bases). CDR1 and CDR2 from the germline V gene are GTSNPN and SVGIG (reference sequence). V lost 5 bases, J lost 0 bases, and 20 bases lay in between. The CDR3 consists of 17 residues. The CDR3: CAWAGPRAVDSNQPQHF. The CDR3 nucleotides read TGTGCCTGGGCGGGACCCCGGGCAGTAGATAGCAATCAGCCCCAGCATTTT.

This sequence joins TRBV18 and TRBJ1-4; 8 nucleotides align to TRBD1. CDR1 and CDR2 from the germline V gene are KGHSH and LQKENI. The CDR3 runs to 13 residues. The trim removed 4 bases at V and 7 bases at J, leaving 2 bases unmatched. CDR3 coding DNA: TGTGCCAGCTCACGAGACAGGGGTGAAAAACTGTTTTTT. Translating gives CASSRDRGEKLFF.

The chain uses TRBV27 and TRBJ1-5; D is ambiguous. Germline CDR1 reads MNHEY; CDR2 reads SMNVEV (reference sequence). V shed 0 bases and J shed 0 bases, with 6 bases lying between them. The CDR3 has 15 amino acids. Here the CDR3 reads CASSLSGSSNQPQHF. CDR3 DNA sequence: TGTGCCAGCAGTTTATCTGGTAGTAGCAATCAGCCCCAGCATTTT.

For the CDR3, the DNA is TGCGCCAGCAGCCATGGGGCGGGAGGGTTCGACGAGCAGTACTTC. Translation: CASSHGAGGFDEQYF. The chain joins TRBV4-1 to TRBJ2-7; 9 nucleotides align to TRBD2. V shed 3 bases, J shed 5 bases, and the junction held 8 bases outside the gene matches. The CDR3 length is 15 residues. Germline V gene lookup returns CDR1 MGHRA and CDR2 YSYEKL.

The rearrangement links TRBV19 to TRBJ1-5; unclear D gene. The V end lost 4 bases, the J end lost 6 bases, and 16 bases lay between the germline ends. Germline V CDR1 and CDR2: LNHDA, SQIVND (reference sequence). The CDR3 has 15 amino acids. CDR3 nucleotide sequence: TGTGCCAGTAGTACACGTCTTCAGGTCGGTCAGCCCCAGCATTTT. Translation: CASSTRLQVGQPQHF.

The CDR3 nucleotides read TGTGCCAGCAGTCCCCTAGCGACCGCCCGCACAGATACGCAGTATTTT. Its protein is CASSPLATARTDTQYF. The V gene is TRBV27, the J gene TRBJ2-3; D perhaps matches TRBD2 (6 bases). The germline V gene has CDR1 MNHEY and CDR2 SMNVEV (reference sequence). This CDR3 region has 16 residues. V lost 5 bases, J lost 1 base, and 16 bases lay in between.

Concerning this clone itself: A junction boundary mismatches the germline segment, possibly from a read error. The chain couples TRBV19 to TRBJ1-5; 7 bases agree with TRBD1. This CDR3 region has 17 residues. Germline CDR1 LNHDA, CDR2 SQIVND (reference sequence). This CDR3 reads CDSSSLDRFEGNQPQHF. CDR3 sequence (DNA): TGTGACAGTAGTTCCTTGGACAGGTTTGAAGGCAATCAGCCCCAGCATTTT.

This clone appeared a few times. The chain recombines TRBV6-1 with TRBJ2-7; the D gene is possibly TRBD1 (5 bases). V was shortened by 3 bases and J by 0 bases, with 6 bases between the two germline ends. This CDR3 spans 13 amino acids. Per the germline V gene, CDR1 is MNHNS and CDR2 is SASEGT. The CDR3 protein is CASSEQGSYEQYF. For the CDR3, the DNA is TGTGCCAGCAGTGAGCAGGGCTCCTACGAGCAGTACTTC.

For the CDR3, the DNA is TGCAGCGTTGAATGGGGCTACGAGCAGTACTTC. It encodes CSVEWGYEQYF. V gene TRBV29-1 combines with J gene TRBJ2-5; D is undetermined. The J call could be wrong; TRBJ2-7 is a better fit for the DNA end. The CDR3 spans 11 residues. From germline, CDR1 is SQVTM and CDR2 ANQGSEA.

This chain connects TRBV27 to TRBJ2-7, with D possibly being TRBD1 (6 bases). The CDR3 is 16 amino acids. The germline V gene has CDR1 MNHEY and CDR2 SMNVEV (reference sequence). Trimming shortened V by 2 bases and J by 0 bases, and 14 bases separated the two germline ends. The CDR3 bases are TGTGCCAGCAGTTTAGGGGTGAGAGGGGGCTCCTACGAGCAGTACTTC. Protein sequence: CASSLGVRGGSYEQYF.